Reported below is one TCR beta chain. Its antigen is not known. Other DNA sequences in this sample translate to the same CDR3. The method was immunoSEQ multiplex PCR; TCRdb's version includes in-frame clones alone and lacks a portion of them. This sample has over a million clones, with 95% to 97% found just once. This entry belongs to a study of shared clonotypes between healthy human individuals. Study observations and caveats: Blood was the only sampled material, and tissue repertoires likely differ. The four-donor shared clonotypes exceeded non-shared clonotypes in generation probability, with non-shared ones scoring lower. Compared with memory subsets, naive subsets generally had larger estimated richness.

The germline V gene has CDR1 MNHNS and CDR2 SASEGT. Trimming pared 3 bases from V and 0 bases from J, leaving 3 bases between. The CDR3 is made up of 13 amino acids. The TCR sequence derives from a man younger than 40 in good health. J is TRBJ1-5 and V is TRBV6-1; D uncertain. The sample comprised naive CD4+ T cells sorted from blood. Subset noted: CD45RA+ positively selected. This CDR3 reads CASSEHSNQPQHF. The CDR3 DNA reads TGTGCCAGCAGTGAGCATAGCAATCAGCCCCAGCATTTT.